These T cell receptor beta chains were read from a single sample in a study of blood T cell repertoires in COVID-19. Measured with immunoSEQ multiplex PCR; TCRdb has only the in-frame clones, and not every one. The sample has approximately 32,000 clones, 87% seen once; the top ten hold around an eighth. The sample consisted of peripheral blood. The receptors derive from a man aged 55-75 years with active COVID-19. Each CDR3 is given with its conserved first and last residue. A D gene is named only where the DNA matches it firmly. Some rows mark clone size as missing; the rest say once, few, many or name a class of expanded clone.

D,V,J,size,DNA,CDR3
.,TRBV20-1,TRBJ1-5,.,TGCAGTGCTAGTCGGGGGGGACAATATAGCAATCAGCCCCAGCATTTT,CSASRGGQYSNQPQHF
TRBD2,TRBV7-2,TRBJ2-7,.,TGTGCCAGCAGCCTTGGACTAGCTGGGATAGGGTACGAGCAGTACTTC,CASSLGLAGIGYEQYF
TRBD1,TRBV29-1,TRBJ2-3,once,TGCAGCGTTGAAGAGGGGACAGGGGGCTATGACACAGATACGCAGTATTTT,CSVEEGTGGYDTDTQYF
TRBD2,TRBV11-2,TRBJ2-3,.,TGTGCCAGCAGCCCCCCGACTAGCGGGGGAAGCACAGATACGCAGTATTTT,CASSPPTSGGSTDTQYF
TRBD1,TRBV6-2/TRBV6-3,TRBJ2-1,.,TGTGCCAGCAGTTACTTAACAGGACAGGATCCAACTAATGAGCAGTTCTTC,CASSYLTGQDPTNEQFF
.,TRBV29-1,TRBJ2-7,.,TGCAGCGTTGAAAACAGGGCTTCCTCCTACGAGCAGTACTTC,CSVENRASSYEQYF
.,TRBV5-5,TRBJ1-6,.,TGTGCCAGCACCCCCGGGGTAACCGATAATTCACCCCTCCACTTT,CASTPGVTDNSPLHF
TRBD1,TRBV7-9,TRBJ2-7,.,TGTGCCAGCAGCTTAGGGACAGGGATCGAGCAGTACTTC,CASSLGTGIEQYF
.,TRBV15,TRBJ2-5,.,TGTGCCACCAGCAAGCGGGACAACCAAGAGACCCAGTACTTC,CATSKRDNQETQYF
TRBD1,TRBV29-1,TRBJ2-7,.,TGCAGCGGGGGACAGGGTCGCGAGCAGTACTTC,CSGGQGREQYF
.,TRBV4-2,TRBJ1-4,.,TGTGCCAGCAGCCAAGATCGAGAAGAAAAACTGTTTTTT,CASSQDREEKLFF
.,TRBV6-2/TRBV6-3,TRBJ1-2,.,TGTGCCAGCAGTTACCCGAGCGGTAGGGCGGACTATGGCTACACCTTC,CASSYPSGRADYGYTF
.,TRBV7-8,TRBJ2-7,.,TGTGCCGTACATGGGGGCAGCGGGGCCCGCGAGCAGTACTTC,CAVHGGSGAREQYF
TRBD1,TRBV7-2,TRBJ2-2,.,TGTGCCAGCAGCTTGGCGACAGGGGGCGGCGGGGAGCTGTTTTTT,CASSLATGGGGELFF
.,TRBV11-2,TRBJ1-4,once,TGTGCCAGCAGCTTAAGCGGGACGGCCCATGAAAAACTGTTTTTT,CASSLSGTAHEKLFF
TRBD1,TRBV6-5,TRBJ2-7,.,TGTGCCAGCAGCCAGGACAGGGGACTGGAACAGTACTTC,CASSQDRGLEQYF
TRBD1,TRBV4-1,TRBJ1-5,.,TGCGCCAGCAGCCAACACACAGGGGCGGCTCAGCCCCAGCATTTT,CASSQHTGAAQPQHF
.,TRBV3-1/TRBV3-2,TRBJ2-1,.,TGTGCCAGCAGCCAAGTATTGGAGCAGTTCTTC,CASSQVLEQFF
.,TRBV15,TRBJ1-5,.,TGTGCCACCAGCCCGTCAAGCGGGCCCCAGCATTTT,CATSPSSGPQHF
.,TRBV10-3,TRBJ2-5,.,TGTGCCATCAGTGCTAGCACCCAAGAGACCCAGTACTTC,CAISASTQETQYF
TRBD2,TRBV12-3/TRBV12-4,TRBJ2-7,.,TGTGCCAGCAGCTGGGGAGCGGGGGAGTACTTC,CASSWGAGEYF
.,TRBV6-5,TRBJ1-4,.,TGTGCCAGCAGTTACGGGGCCGAGAATGAAAAACTGTTTTTT,CASSYGAENEKLFF
TRBD1,TRBV29-1,TRBJ1-2,.,TGCAGCGTTTCCGGGACAGGGACCCAAGTTGGCTACACCTTC,CSVSGTGTQVGYTF
.,TRBV7-9,TRBJ1-2,.,TGTGCCAGCAGCTTAGCGAGCGGGGAGGGCTACACCTTC,CASSLASGEGYTF
TRBD1,TRBV14,TRBJ2-7,.,TGTGCCAGCAGCCAGACCCGGGACAGGGCTTTTTACGAGCAGTACTTC,CASSQTRDRAFYEQYF
.,TRBV5-8,TRBJ1-1,.,TGTGCCAGCAGCTCCAGGGCCTTGAACACTGAAGCTTTCTTT,CASSSRALNTEAFF
TRBD1,TRBV9,TRBJ2-6,.,TGTGCCAGCAGCGAACCGGGACAGGGAGTCTCTGGGGCCAACGTCCTGACTTTC,CASSEPGQGVSGANVLTF
TRBD1,TRBV5-1,TRBJ1-2,.,TGCGCCAGCAGCCTCCCGGGACAGGGGGGTGGCTACACCTTC,CASSLPGQGGGYTF
TRBD2,TRBV9,TRBJ2-1,.,TGTGCCAGCAGCCTCCTGTCCGGGGGGAGCTCCTACAATGAGCAGTTCTTC,CASSLLSGGSSYNEQFF
TRBD1,TRBV11-2,TRBJ2-7,.,TGTGCCAGTGTCGGGACAGGGGCATCCTACGAGCAGTACTTC,CASVGTGASYEQYF
.,TRBV4-2,TRBJ2-1,.,TGTGCCAGCAGTCGGGGGACCGGAACTTACAATGAGCAGTTCTTC,CASSRGTGTYNEQFF